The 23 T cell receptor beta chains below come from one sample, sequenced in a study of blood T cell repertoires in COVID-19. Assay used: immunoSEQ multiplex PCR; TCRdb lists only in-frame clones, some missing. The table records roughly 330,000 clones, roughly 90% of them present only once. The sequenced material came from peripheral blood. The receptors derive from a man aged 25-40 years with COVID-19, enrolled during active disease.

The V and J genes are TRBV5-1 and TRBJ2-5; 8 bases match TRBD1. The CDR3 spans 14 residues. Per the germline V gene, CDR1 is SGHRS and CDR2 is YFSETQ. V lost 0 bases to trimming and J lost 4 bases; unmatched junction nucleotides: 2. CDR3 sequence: CASSLGDRGETQYF. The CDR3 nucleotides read TGCGCCAGCAGCTTGGGTGACAGGGGAGAGACCCAGTACTTC.

The CDR3 here is CASSSELVPSTDTQYF. CDR3 nucleotides: TGCGCCAGCAGCTCCGAACTAGTTCCTAGCACAGATACGCAGTATTTT. The V and J genes are TRBV5-1 and TRBJ2-3, with D maybe TRBD2 (5 bases). There are 16 residues in the CDR3. V lost 3 bases and J 0 bases, leaving 14 bases between the germline ends. Germline V gene lookup returns CDR1 SGHRS and CDR2 YFSETQ. Using reference TRBV5-1 and TRBJ2-3 for the parts outside the CDR3, the full variable domain is KAGVTQTPRYLIKTRGQQVTLSCSPISGHRSVSWYQQTPGQGLQFLFEYFSETQRNKGNFPGRFSGRQFSNSRSEMNVSTLELGDSALYLCASSSELVPSTDTQYFGPGTRLTVL.

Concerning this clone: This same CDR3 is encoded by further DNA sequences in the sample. This chain's CDR3 is CASSLDRGSYNEQFF. Written as DNA, the CDR3 is TGTGCCAGCAGCTTAGACAGGGGTAGCTACAATGAGCAGTTCTTC. V is TRBV11-3 and J is TRBJ2-1, with D maybe TRBD1 (6 bases). Germline V gene sequence: CDR1 SGHNT, CDR2 YENEEA. The V and J ends lost 0 bases and 3 bases respectively, with 9 bases between them. The CDR3 is 15 amino acids.

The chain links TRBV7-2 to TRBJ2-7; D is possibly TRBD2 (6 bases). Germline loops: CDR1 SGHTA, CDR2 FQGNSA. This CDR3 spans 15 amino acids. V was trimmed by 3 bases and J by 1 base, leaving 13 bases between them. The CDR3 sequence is CASSLAGTGSYEQYF. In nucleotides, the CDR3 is TGTGCCAGCAGCTTGGCCGGGACTGGTTCCTACGAGCAGTACTTC.

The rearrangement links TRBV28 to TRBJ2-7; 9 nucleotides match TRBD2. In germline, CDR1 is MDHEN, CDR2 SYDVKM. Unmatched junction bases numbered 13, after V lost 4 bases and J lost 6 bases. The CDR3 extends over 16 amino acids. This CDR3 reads CASSWIKREARREQYF. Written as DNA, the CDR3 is TGTGCCAGCAGTTGGATAAAGCGGGAGGCCCGACGCGAGCAGTACTTC.

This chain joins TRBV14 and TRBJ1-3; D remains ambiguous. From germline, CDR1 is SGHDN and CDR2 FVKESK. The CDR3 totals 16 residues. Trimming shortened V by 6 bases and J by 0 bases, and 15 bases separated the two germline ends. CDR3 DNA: TGTGCCAGCAGAAGAGGAGGCCAAATCTCTGGAAACACCATATATTTT. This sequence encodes CASRRGGQISGNTIYF.

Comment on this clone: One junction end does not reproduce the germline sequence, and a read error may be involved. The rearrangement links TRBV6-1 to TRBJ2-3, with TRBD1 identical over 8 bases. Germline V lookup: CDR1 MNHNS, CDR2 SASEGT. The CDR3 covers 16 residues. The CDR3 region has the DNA TGTGCTAGCAGTGAAACCGGGACAGGCTACACAGATACGCAGTATTTT. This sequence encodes CASSETGTGYTDTQYF.

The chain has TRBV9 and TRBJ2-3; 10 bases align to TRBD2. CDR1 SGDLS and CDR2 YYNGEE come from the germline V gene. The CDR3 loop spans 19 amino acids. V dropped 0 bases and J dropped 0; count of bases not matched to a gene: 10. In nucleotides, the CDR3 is TGTGCCAGCAGCGTAGAAGTAGCGGGGGGCATCGATAGCACAGATACGCAGTATTTT. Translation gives CASSVEVAGGIDSTDTQYF.

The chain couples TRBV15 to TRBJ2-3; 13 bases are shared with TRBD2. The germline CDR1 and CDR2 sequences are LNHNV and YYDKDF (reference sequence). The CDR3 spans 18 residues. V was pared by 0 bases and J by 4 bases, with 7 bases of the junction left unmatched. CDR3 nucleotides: TGTGCCACCAGCAGAGATTCTGGGACTAGCGGGACATCAGATACGCAGTATTTT. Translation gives CATSRDSGTSGTSDTQYF.

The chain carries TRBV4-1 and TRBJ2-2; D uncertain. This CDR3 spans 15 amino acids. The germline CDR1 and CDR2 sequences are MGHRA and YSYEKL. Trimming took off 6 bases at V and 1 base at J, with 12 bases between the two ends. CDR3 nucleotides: TGCGCCAGCAGTCGCTTTCAGGAGAACACCGGGGAGCTGTTTTTT. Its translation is CASSRFQENTGELFF.

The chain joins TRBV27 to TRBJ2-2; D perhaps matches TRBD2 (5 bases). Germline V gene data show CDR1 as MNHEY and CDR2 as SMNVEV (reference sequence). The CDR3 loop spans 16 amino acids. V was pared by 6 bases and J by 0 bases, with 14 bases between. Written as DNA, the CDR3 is TGTGCCAGCAGCCACCCCCTAGCTTCGAACACCGGGGAGCTGTTTTTT. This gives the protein CASSHPLASNTGELFF.

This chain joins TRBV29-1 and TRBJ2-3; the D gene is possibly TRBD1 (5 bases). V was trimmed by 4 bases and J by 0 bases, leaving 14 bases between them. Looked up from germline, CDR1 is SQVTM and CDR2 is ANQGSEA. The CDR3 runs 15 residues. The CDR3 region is CSVANRQTSTDTQYF. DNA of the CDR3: TGCAGCGTTGCTAATCGACAGACTAGCACAGATACGCAGTATTTT.

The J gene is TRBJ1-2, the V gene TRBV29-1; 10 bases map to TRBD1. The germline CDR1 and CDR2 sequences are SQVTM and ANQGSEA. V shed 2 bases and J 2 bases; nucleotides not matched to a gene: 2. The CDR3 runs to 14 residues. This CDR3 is CSVEPGQGNYGYTF. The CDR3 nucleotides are TGCAGCGTTGAACCGGGACAGGGGAACTATGGCTACACCTTC.

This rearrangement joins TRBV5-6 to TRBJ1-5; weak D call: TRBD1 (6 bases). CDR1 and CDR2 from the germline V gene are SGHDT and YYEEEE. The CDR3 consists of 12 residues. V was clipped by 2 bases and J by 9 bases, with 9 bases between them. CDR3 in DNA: TGTGCCAGCAGCTTTACAGGGTCGCCCCAGCATTTT. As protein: CASSFTGSPQHF.

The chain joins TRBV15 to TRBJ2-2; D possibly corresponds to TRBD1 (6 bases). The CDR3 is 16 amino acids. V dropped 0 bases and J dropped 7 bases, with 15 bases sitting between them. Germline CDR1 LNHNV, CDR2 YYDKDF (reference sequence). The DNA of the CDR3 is TGTGCCACCAGCAGAGATTTCACAGGGTCTGGCGGGGAGCTGTTTTTT. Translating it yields CATSRDFTGSGGELFF.

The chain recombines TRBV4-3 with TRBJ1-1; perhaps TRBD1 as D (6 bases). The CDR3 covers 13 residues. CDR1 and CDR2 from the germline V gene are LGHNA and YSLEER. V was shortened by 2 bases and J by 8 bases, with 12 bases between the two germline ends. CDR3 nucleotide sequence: TGCGCCAGCAGCCAACGCGGACAGCGCGAAGCTTTCTTT. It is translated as CASSQRGQREAFF.

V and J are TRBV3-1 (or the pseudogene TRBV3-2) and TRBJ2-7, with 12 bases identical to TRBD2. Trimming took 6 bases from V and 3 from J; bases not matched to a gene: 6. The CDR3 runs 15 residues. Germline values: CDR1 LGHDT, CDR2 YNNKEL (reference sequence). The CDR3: CASSSGLAGIYEQYF. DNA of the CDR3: TGTGCCAGCAGTTCCGGACTAGCGGGAATCTACGAGCAGTACTTC.

CDR3 DNA: TGTGCCAGCAGCCCGGGACAGGGGCCCTATGGCTACACCTTC. Its translation: CASSPGQGPYGYTF. The V gene is TRBV2, the J gene TRBJ1-2, with 10 bases fitting TRBD1. Trimming at V came to 6 bases and at J to 4 bases, leaving 5 bases not matched to a gene. The CDR3 is 14 amino acids. Germline CDR1 and CDR2: SNHLY and FYNNEI.

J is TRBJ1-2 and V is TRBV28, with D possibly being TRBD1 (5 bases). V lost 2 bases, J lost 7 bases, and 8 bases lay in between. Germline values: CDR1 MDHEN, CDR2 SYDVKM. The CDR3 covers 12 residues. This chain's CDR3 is CASSLKGSGYTF. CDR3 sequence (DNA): TGTGCCAGCAGTTTAAAGGGGTCTGGCTACACCTTC.

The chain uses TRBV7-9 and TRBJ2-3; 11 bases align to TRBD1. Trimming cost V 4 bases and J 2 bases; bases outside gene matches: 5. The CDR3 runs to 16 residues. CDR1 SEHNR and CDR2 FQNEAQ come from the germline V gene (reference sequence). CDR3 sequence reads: CASSWGQGVDTDTQYF. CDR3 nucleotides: TGTGCCAGCAGCTGGGGACAGGGGGTGGACACAGATACGCAGTATTTT.

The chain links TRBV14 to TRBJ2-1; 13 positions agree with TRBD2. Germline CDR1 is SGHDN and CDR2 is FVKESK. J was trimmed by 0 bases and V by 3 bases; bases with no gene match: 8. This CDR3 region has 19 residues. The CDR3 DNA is TGTGCCAGCAGCCAGGGCGGGACTAGCGGGGCCCGCTCCTACAATGAGCAGTTCTTC. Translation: CASSQGGTSGARSYNEQFF.

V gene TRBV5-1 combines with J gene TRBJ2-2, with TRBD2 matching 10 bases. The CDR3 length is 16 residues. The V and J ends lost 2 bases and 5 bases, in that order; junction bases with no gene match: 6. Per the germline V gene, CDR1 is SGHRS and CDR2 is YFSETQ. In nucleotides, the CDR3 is TGCGCCAGCAGCTTTCTAGCGGGAGCCCGTACCGGGGAGCTGTTTTTT. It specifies CASSFLAGARTGELFF. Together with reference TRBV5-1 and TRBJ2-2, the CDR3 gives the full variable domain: KAGVTQTPRYLIKTRGQQVTLSCSPISGHRSVSWYQQTPGQGLQFLFEYFSETQRNKGNFPGRFSGRQFSNSRSEMNVSTLELGDSALYLCASSFLAGARTGELFFGEGSRLTVL.

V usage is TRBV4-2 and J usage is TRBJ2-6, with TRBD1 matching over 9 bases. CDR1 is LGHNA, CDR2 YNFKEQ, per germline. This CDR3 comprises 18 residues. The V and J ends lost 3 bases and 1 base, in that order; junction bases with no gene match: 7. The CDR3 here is CASSHDAQGASGANVLTF. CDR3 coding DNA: TGTGCCAGCAGCCATGATGCACAGGGGGCGTCTGGGGCCAACGTCCTGACTTTC.